The T cell receptor (beta chain) described here comes from a study of blood T cell repertoires in COVID-19. Profiled with immunoSEQ multiplex PCR; TCRdb holds only in-frame clones, not every one. In the table there are about 220,000 clones, about 82% of which are singletons. Germline V gene sequence: CDR1 SNHLY, CDR2 FYNNEI. The CDR3 loop spans 14 amino acids. With 6 bases clipped from V and 2 bases from J, the junction kept 6 bases outside the gene matches. The sequence was obtained from a woman aged 70-85 years with COVID-19, enrolled during active disease. The chain recombines TRBV2 with TRBJ2-7; 8 bases fit TRBD2. Sequences were obtained from peripheral blood. DNA for the CDR3: TGTGCCAGCAGGGGAGCGGGAGTAGCCTACGAGCAGTACTTC. Its protein is CASRGAGVAYEQYF. The variable domain in full, completed from reference TRBV2 and TRBJ2-7, reads EPEVTQTPSHQVTQMGQEVILRCVPISNHLYFYWYRQILGQKVEFLVSFYNNEISEKSEIFDDQFSVERPDGSNFTLKIRSTKLEDSAMYFCASRGAGVAYEQYFGPGTRLTVT.